Listed below are T cell receptor beta chains from one sample, sequenced in a study of CD8 T cells in Susac syndrome. TCRdb reprocessed the immunoSEQ multiplex PCR reads via MiXCR and lists one record per CDR3 protein. The sample holds roughly 150,000 distinct CDR3 sequences, 90% to 95% seen once. What was sequenced was CD4+ T cells from PBMCs. All receptors come from a human donor in good health. Each CDR3 is given with its conserved first and last residue. D genes are given only for firm matches. Only some rows state a clone size, as once, few, many or a class for expanded clones.

v_gene,j_gene,abundance,d_gene,CDR3aa,CDR3nt
TRBV19,TRBJ2-2,.,.,CASSIGVTGELFF,TGTGCCAGTAGTATAGGTGTCACCGGGGAGCTGTTTTTT
TRBV30,TRBJ2-5,.,.,CAWSPFQETQYF,TGTGCCTGGAGTCCCTTCCAAGAGACCCAGTACTTC
TRBV5-1,TRBJ2-4,.,.,CASSDKGLAKNIQYF,TGCGCCAGCAGCGACAAAGGATTAGCCAAAAACATTCAGTACTTC
TRBV15,TRBJ2-3,.,.,CATSRQKFPSTDTQYF,TGTGCCACCAGCAGACAAAAGTTTCCTAGCACAGATACGCAGTATTTT
TRBV7-9,TRBJ2-3,.,TRBD1,CASSRPGTGLTDTQYF,TGTGCCAGCAGCCGACCCGGGACAGGGTTGACAGATACGCAGTATTTT
TRBV27,TRBJ1-5,.,.,CASSLSQVHSNQPQHF,TGTGCCAGCAGTTTATCACAGGTCCATAGCAATCAGCCCCAGCATTTT
TRBV19,TRBJ2-1,.,TRBD2,CASSIPAGGISEQFF,TGTGCCAGTAGTATCCCAGCGGGAGGAATCAGTGAGCAGTTCTTC
TRBV24-1,TRBJ2-3,.,.,CATSEGGVGTDTQYF,TGTGCCACCAGTGAGGGGGGAGTGGGCACAGATACGCAGTATTTT
TRBV20-1,TRBJ2-4,.,.,CSATGTKNIQYF,TGCAGTGCTACAGGGACCAAAAACATTCAGTACTTC
TRBV5-6,TRBJ2-1,.,.,CASSYTGYEQFF,TGTGCCAGCAGCTATACGGGCTATGAGCAGTTCTTC
TRBV28,TRBJ1-1,.,.,CASSLRSTATEAFF,TGTGCCAGCAGTTTAAGGAGTACGGCCACTGAAGCTTTCTTT
TRBV20-1,TRBJ2-7,.,TRBD1,CSALQGAQYEQYF,TGCAGTGCCCTACAGGGGGCACAATACGAGCAGTACTTC
TRBV19,TRBJ2-5,.,TRBD1,CASSMSRGRRETQYF,TGTGCCAGTAGTATGTCGAGGGGGCGTCGAGAGACCCAGTACTTC
TRBV2,TRBJ2-7,.,.,CASSEAKKGTRGSYEQYF,TGTGCCAGCAGTGAAGCGAAGAAAGGAACAAGGGGGTCCTACGAGCAGTACTTC
TRBV12-3/TRBV12-4,TRBJ1-1,.,TRBD1,CASNVRGLGNTEAFF,TGTGCCAGCAATGTCAGGGGGCTTGGGAACACTGAAGCTTTCTTT
TRBV7-2,TRBJ2-7,.,.,CASSLNSGPYEQYF,TGTGCCAGCAGCTTAAATAGCGGCCCCTACGAGCAGTACTTC
TRBV20-1,TRBJ2-7,.,TRBD1,CSAPGTGVYEQYF,TGCAGTGCGCCCGGGACAGGAGTTTACGAGCAGTACTTC
TRBV6-5,TRBJ1-1,.,TRBD1,CASRGQVGNTEAFF,TGTGCCAGCAGAGGACAGGTTGGGAACACTGAAGCTTTCTTT
TRBV20-1,TRBJ2-3,.,.,CSALLSTDTQYF,TGCAGTGCGTTGCTTAGCACAGATACGCAGTATTTT
TRBV28,TRBJ2-4,.,.,CASTEGGVSKNIQYF,TGTGCCAGCACCGAAGGGGGGGTTAGCAAAAACATTCAGTACTTC
TRBV5-1,TRBJ2-3,.,.,CASSLMDTQYF,TGCGCCAGCAGCTTAATGGATACGCAGTATTTT
TRBV18,TRBJ2-7,.,TRBD1,CASSTGQGSYEQYF,TGTGCCAGCTCGACCGGACAGGGATCCTACGAGCAGTACTTC
TRBV3-1,TRBJ2-2,.,TRBD2,CASSRTSGSGELFF,TGTGCCAGCAGCCGGACTAGCGGGAGCGGGGAGCTGTTTTTT
TRBV6-1,TRBJ2-2,.,.,CASSEIQANTGELFF,TGTGCCAGCAGTGAAATACAGGCGAACACCGGGGAGCTGTTTTTT
TRBV4-3,TRBJ2-6,.,TRBD1,CASSPGQGGPGANVLTF,TGCGCCAGCAGCCCAGGACAGGGAGGACCCGGGGCCAACGTCCTGACTTTC
TRBV15,TRBJ2-2,.,.,CATSRPPWPGELFF,TGTGCCACCAGCAGACCCCCCTGGCCCGGGGAGCTGTTTTTT
TRBV3-1,TRBJ2-5,once,.,CASSQGGRPGETQYF,TGTGCCAGCAGCCAAGGGGGGAGACCAGGAGAGACCCAGTACTTC
TRBV9,TRBJ2-7,.,.,CASSVGAGSYEQYF,TGTGCCAGCAGCGTAGGAGCGGGCTCCTACGAGCAGTACTTC
TRBV19,TRBJ1-1,.,TRBD1,CASSLPDRGDLNTEAFF,TGTGCCAGTAGTCTCCCGGACAGGGGCGATTTGAACACTGAAGCTTTCTTT
TRBV5-1,TRBJ2-6,.,.,CASSLIQTGANVLTF,TGCGCCAGCAGCTTGATCCAAACCGGGGCCAACGTCCTGACTTTC
TRBV20-1,TRBJ1-1,.,.,CSARPGVRRNTEAFF,TGCAGTGCTAGACCCGGGGTCCGGAGGAACACTGAAGCTTTCTTT
TRBV18,TRBJ2-6,.,.,CASSPAEANVLTF,TGTGCCAGCTCCCCCGCGGAGGCCAACGTCCTGACTTTC
TRBV6-2/TRBV6-3,TRBJ2-1,.,.,CASSGGEVNNEQFF,TGTGCCAGCAGCGGCGGTGAAGTGAACAATGAGCAGTTCTTC
TRBV6-2/TRBV6-3,TRBJ1-3,.,TRBD1,CASSYAVGTVSENTIYF,TGTGCCAGCAGTTACGCCGTCGGGACAGTCTCTGAAAACACCATATATTTT
TRBV29-1,TRBJ2-1,once,TRBD1,CSVEGTGESEQFF,TGCAGCGTTGAGGGGACAGGGGAAAGTGAGCAGTTCTTC
TRBV5-1,TRBJ1-1,.,TRBD1,CASSLAKGDRERGTEAFF,TGCGCCAGCAGCTTGGCGAAGGGGGACAGGGAGAGGGGAACTGAAGCTTTCTTT
TRBV11-2,TRBJ2-7,.,TRBD1,CASRGTGVSYEQYF,TGTGCCAGTCGCGGGACAGGGGTTTCCTACGAGCAGTACTTC
TRBV5-1,TRBJ2-7,.,.,CASSSPQGSYEQYF,TGCGCCAGCAGCTCCCCCCAGGGTTCCTACGAGCAGTACTTC
TRBV12-3/TRBV12-4,TRBJ2-2,.,.,CASSFSGRTGELFF,TGTGCCAGCAGTTTCTCAGGGCGCACCGGGGAGCTGTTTTTT
TRBV7-2,TRBJ1-5,.,.,CASSLVGIGVNQPQHF,TGTGCCAGCAGCTTAGTCGGGATAGGGGTCAATCAGCCCCAGCATTTT
TRBV29-1,TRBJ1-1,.,TRBD1,CSAYGGTGLNTEAFF,TGCAGCGCCTATGGTGGGACAGGGCTGAACACTGAAGCTTTCTTT
TRBV5-1,TRBJ1-2,.,TRBD1,CASSATGGTYGYTF,TGCGCCAGCAGCGCAACAGGGGGCACCTATGGCTACACCTTC